These 29 T cell receptor beta chains came from one sample sequenced in a study of cytomegalovirus exposure and HLA in healthy donors. The primer mix had 60 Vbeta and 13 Jbeta primers. Libraries were prepared by immunoSEQ multiplex PCR; TCRdb keeps only in-frame clonotypes and omits some of them. The repertoire has about 75,000 clones, 70% to 85% of them found once; the top ten carry about 19%. The specimen was PBMCs. Receptors originate from a man between 65 and 85 years old in good health and CMV-seropositive.

With regard to this clone: The junction and the germline gene differ at one end; a read error may be behind it. The rearrangement joins TRBV7-7 to TRBJ2-5; 10 bases are a match to TRBD2. The germline V gene has CDR1 SSHAT and CDR2 FNYEAQ (reference sequence). The CDR3 spans 16 residues. The CDR3 protein is CASSLGGLASQETQYF. The CDR3 region has the DNA TGTGCTAGCAGCTTGGGGGGACTAGCGTCACAAGAGACCCAGTACTTC.

CDR3 protein: CASSGVAGTTGELFF. Here the CDR3 DNA reads TGTGCCAGCTCCGGGGTAGCGGGAACCACCGGGGAGCTGTTTTTT. The V call is TRBV9, the J call TRBJ2-2; TRBD2 matches at 8 bases. The CDR3 has 15 residues. The junction had 9 bases not matched to a gene; V was cut back by 7 bases and J by 4 bases. Germline V gives CDR1 SGDLS, CDR2 YYNGEE.

The V gene is TRBV5-7, the J gene TRBJ1-5, with D unresolved. TRBV5-7 is an ORF, with its function uncertain. This CDR3 is built from 14 residues. The germline V and J ends were trimmed by 4 bases and 2 bases, with 10 bases remaining between them. CDR3: CASSLYRGNQPQHF. The CDR3 nucleotides are TGTGCCAGCAGCCTCTATCGGGGCAATCAGCCCCAGCATTTT.

The V and J genes are TRBV6-5 and TRBJ1-1, with D tentatively TRBD1 (6 bases). In germline, CDR1 is MNHEY, CDR2 SVGAGI. CDR3 length equals 12 residues. Trimming left V 5 bases short and J 7 bases short, with 11 bases between. CDR3 loop: CASSNLQGEAFF. The DNA for the CDR3 is TGTGCCAGCAGTAACCTACAGGGTGAAGCTTTCTTT.

The chain uses TRBV7-2 and TRBJ1-2; 9 bases are shared with TRBD1. In germline, CDR1 is SGHTA, CDR2 FQGNSA. This CDR3 has 14 amino acids. Unmatched junction bases numbered 16, after V lost 6 bases and J lost 14 bases. The CDR3 protein is CASSGAGTGTRETF. The CDR3 DNA reads TGTGCCAGCAGTGGCGCGGGGACAGGGACTCGAGAGACCTTC.

This chain joins TRBV10-3 and TRBJ2-5; 10 bases align to TRBD2. This CDR3 has 18 residues. Germline V gives CDR1 ENHRY, CDR2 SYGVKD. After removal of 4 bases from V and 5 bases from J, the junction contained 16 bases not matched to a gene. The DNA for the CDR3 is TGTGCCATCAGTGCTGGAGCGGGGGGGCTAAGCCGGCAGGAGACCCAGTACTTC. Residues: CAISAGAGGLSRQETQYF.

The gene calls are TRBV30 and TRBJ2-3; 8 bases are shared with TRBD2. V shed 3 bases, J shed 5 bases, and the junction held 1 base outside the gene matches. This CDR3 region has 12 residues. CDR1 is GTSNPN and CDR2 is SVGIG in the germline V gene (reference sequence). In DNA, the CDR3 is TGTGCCTGGAGCCTAGCGGGAGATACGCAGTATTTT. This gives the protein CAWSLAGDTQYF. The full variable domain, rest sourced from reference TRBV30 and TRBJ2-3, is SQTIHQWPATLVQPVGSPLSLECTVEGTSNPNLYWYRQAAGRGLQLLFYSVGIGQISSEVPQNLSASRPQDRQFILSSKKLLLSDSGFYLCAWSLAGDTQYFGPGTRLTVL.

The chain's CDR3 is CASSGMVNTEAFF. CDR3 nucleotides: TGTGCCAGCAGCGGCATGGTGAACACTGAAGCTTTCTTT. The V call is TRBV5-4, the J call TRBJ1-1; unclear D gene. V was shortened by 4 bases and J by 0 bases, with 7 bases between the two germline ends. CDR3 length equals 13 residues. CDR1 is SGHNT and CDR2 is YYREEE in the germline V gene (reference sequence).

The chain is built from TRBV18 and TRBJ2-7; 9 positions agree with TRBD2. CDR3 length equals 15 residues. With V trimmed by 2 bases and J by 6 bases, 8 bases remained unmatched. Germline lookup yields CDR1 KGHSH and CDR2 LQKENI. The CDR3 reads CASSPTAGGGSEQYF. Here the CDR3 DNA reads TGTGCCAGCTCACCAACAGCGGGAGGAGGGAGCGAGCAGTACTTC.

J is TRBJ2-2 and V is TRBV6-1, with 8 bases fitting TRBD1. This CDR3 comprises 15 residues. Germline trimming cut 6 bases from V and 1 base from J; bases unmatched to any gene: 4. CDR1 and CDR2 (germline): MNHNS, SASEGT. The DNA for the CDR3 is TGTGCCAGCAGGACAGGGGCCGTGAACACCGGGGAGCTGTTTTTT. Amino acids: CASRTGAVNTGELFF.

The chain joins TRBV25-1 to TRBJ1-3; D is possibly TRBD1 (5 bases). The germline V and J ends were trimmed by 2 bases and 0 bases, with 11 bases remaining between them. The CDR3 consists of 16 residues. CDR1 MGHDK and CDR2 SYGVNS come from the germline V gene. CDR3 nucleotides: TGTGCCAGCAGTGAACCAGGGAAAAGCTCTGGAAACACCATATATTTT. Translation: CASSEPGKSSGNTIYF.

Only one count was recorded for this clone. The chain combines TRBV10-1 with TRBJ1-5; TRBD1 is a possible D gene (6 bases). V lost 5 bases and J lost 5, with 16 bases in between. CDR1 and CDR2 from the germline V gene are WNHNN and SYGVQD (reference sequence). The CDR3 is 15 amino acids. CDR3 in DNA: TGCGCCAGCAGTCTAGACCGGGACACCGATCAGCCCCAGCATTTT. This sequence encodes CASSLDRDTDQPQHF.

This clone was recorded only once. The rearrangement uses TRBV7-2 and TRBJ2-7; TRBD2 is a possible D gene (5 bases). V was clipped by 4 bases and J by 2 bases, with 12 bases between them. From germline, CDR1 is SGHTA and CDR2 FQGNSA. This CDR3 is 14 amino acids long. CDR3 in DNA: TGTGCCAGCAGCTCACGCGGGTCCCCCTACGAGCAGTACTTC. Translation gives CASSSRGSPYEQYF.

The rearrangement uses TRBV9 and TRBJ1-4; TRBD1 matches 7 bases. Trimming removed 6 bases from V and 3 bases from J; junction bases left unmatched: 2. In germline, CDR1 is SGDLS, CDR2 YYNGEE. The CDR3 is 13 amino acids. The DNA of the CDR3 is TGTGCCAGCAACAGGGGCCCTAATGAAAAACTGTTTTTT. It is translated as CASNRGPNEKLFF.

The gene calls are TRBV6-5 and TRBJ1-4, with D tentatively TRBD1 (6 bases). CDR3 length: 14 amino acids. In germline, CDR1 is MNHEY, CDR2 SVGAGI. Trimming stripped 4 bases from V and 8 bases from J, with 14 bases between. The CDR3: CASSSQGRGEKLFF. CDR3 in DNA: TGTGCCAGCAGTTCGCAGGGGAGGGGGGAAAAACTGTTTTTT.

The chain couples TRBV6-1 to TRBJ2-1; 7 bases align to TRBD2. Germline V lookup: CDR1 MNHNS, CDR2 SASEGT. V was pared by 4 bases and J by 2 bases, with 8 bases of the junction left unmatched. This CDR3 contains 16 residues. The CDR3 spells CASSGGGLSTYNEQFF. CDR3 in DNA: TGTGCCAGCAGTGGGGGGGGACTCTCCACCTACAATGAGCAGTTCTTC.

The chain is built from TRBV11-2 and TRBJ1-1; TRBD1 is a possible D gene (5 bases). This CDR3 is 18 amino acids long. CDR1 and CDR2 from the germline V gene are SGHAT and FQNNGV. V shed 5 bases and J shed 1 base, with 23 bases lying between them. The CDR3 DNA is TGTGCCAGCAGCATTAGGCACCCTCCGGGACTCCGGAACACTGAAGCTTTCTTT. Residues: CASSIRHPPGLRNTEAFF.

The V gene is TRBV5-6, the J gene TRBJ2-3; D perhaps matches TRBD2 (6 bases). Between the trimmed V and J ends, which lost 1 base and 0 bases, there was a span of 9 bases. There are 15 residues in the CDR3. Germline V CDR1 and CDR2: SGHDT, YYEEEE. CDR3 in amino acids: CASSLSRGSTDTQYF. The CDR3 nucleotides are TGTGCCAGCAGCTTGTCGCGGGGAAGCACAGATACGCAGTATTTT.

This sequence joins TRBV6-6 and TRBJ2-5; a weak D match, TRBD2 (6 bases). With 5 bases removed from V and 10 bases from J, the gap between germline ends came to 17 bases. The CDR3 is made up of 13 amino acids. Per the germline V gene, CDR1 is MNHNY and CDR2 is SVGAGI (reference sequence). CDR3 DNA: TGTGCCAGCAGTCAGCAAGATGGGACTCTCCAGTACTTC. Amino acids: CASSQQDGTLQYF.

This chain uses TRBV28 with TRBJ2-7, with D possibly TRBD1 on 6 matching bases. The V end lost 7 bases, the J end lost 3 bases, and 16 bases lay between the germline ends. This CDR3 is built from 14 residues. Germline V gene lookup returns CDR1 MDHEN and CDR2 SYDVKM. In nucleotides, the CDR3 is TGTGCCAGCAACAAACTACAGGGCTACTACGAGCAGTACTTC. It specifies CASNKLQGYYEQYF.

The rearrangement links TRBV5-6 to TRBJ2-1, with TRBD2 matching 12 bases. The CDR3 runs 18 residues. The V gene's germline CDR1 is SGHDT and CDR2 YYEEEE. V was pared by 2 bases and J by 7 bases, with 13 bases of the junction left unmatched. CDR3 sequence: CASSFGTQLAGGGNEQFF. Here the CDR3 DNA reads TGTGCCAGCAGCTTTGGGACCCAACTAGCGGGGGGAGGGAATGAGCAGTTCTTC.

The chain is built from TRBV11-3 and TRBJ2-7, with unresolved D. The V and J ends lost 3 bases and 4 bases respectively, with 10 bases between them. Germline V gene lookup returns CDR1 SGHNT and CDR2 YENEEA. The CDR3 runs 13 residues. The chain's CDR3 is CASSFGALYEQYF. CDR3 bases: TGTGCCAGCAGCTTTGGAGCGCTTTACGAGCAGTACTTC.

This clone was found a few times. The chain couples TRBV2 to TRBJ2-1; TRBD2 is a possible D gene (8 bases). Trimming pared 3 bases from V and 7 bases from J, leaving 16 bases between. In germline, CDR1 is SNHLY, CDR2 FYNNEI. The CDR3 sequence is 15 residues long. CDR3 DNA sequence: TGTGCCAGCAGTGACTCGGGAGGGGGCAGGAATGAGCAGTTCTTC. Residues: CASSDSGGGRNEQFF. Full variable domain (missing parts from reference TRBV2 and TRBJ2-1): EPEVTQTPSHQVTQMGQEVILRCVPISNHLYFYWYRQILGQKVEFLVSFYNNEISEKSEIFDDQFSVERPDGSNFTLKIRSTKLEDSAMYFCASSDSGGGRNEQFFGPGTRLTVL.

This clone was counted a few times. CDR3 coding DNA: TGTGCCAGCAGCTTAGGGCAGAGCACAGATACGCAGTATTTT. It is translated as CASSLGQSTDTQYF. The chain combines TRBV7-9 with TRBJ2-3; D gene ambiguous. Trimming took off 1 base at V and 0 bases at J, with 5 bases between the two ends. The CDR3 extends over 14 amino acids. The germline CDR1 and CDR2 sequences are SEHNR and FQNEAQ (reference sequence).

V gene TRBV19 combines with J gene TRBJ1-5; 7 bases fit TRBD1. Germline CDR1 reads LNHDA; CDR2 reads SQIVND (reference sequence). V shed 7 bases, J shed 3 bases, and the junction held 9 bases outside the gene matches. This CDR3 is 15 amino acids long. The CDR3, as DNA: TGTGCCAGTATGAACGGGGACAGACTCAATCAGCCCCAGCATTTT. The encoded protein is CASMNGDRLNQPQHF.

This chain connects TRBV10-3 to TRBJ2-7, with 9 bases that match TRBD1. Losses at the gene ends were 3 bases for V and 7 bases for J; bases not matched to a gene: 7. CDR1 and CDR2 from the germline V gene are ENHRY and SYGVKD. The CDR3 has 14 residues. The CDR3 sequence: CAISDGTGPLEQYF. Here the CDR3 DNA reads TGTGCCATCAGTGACGGGACAGGGCCCTTGGAGCAGTACTTC.

The chain couples TRBV9 to TRBJ1-1; possible D gene TRBD1, 6 bases. Trimming removed 3 bases at V and 1 base at J, with 16 bases between. The CDR3 is 16 amino acids. Germline CDR1 reads SGDLS; CDR2 reads YYNGEE. The CDR3 loop reads CASSALTGQTNTEAFF. The CDR3 DNA sequence: TGTGCCAGCAGCGCCCTTACAGGACAGACGAACACTGAAGCTTTCTTT.

This chain links TRBV5-1 with TRBJ2-6, with 7 nucleotides matching TRBD1. Germline V gives CDR1 SGHRS, CDR2 YFSETQ. CDR3 length equals 15 residues. The J segment lost 2 bases and the V segment lost 7 bases, leaving 6 bases of the junction unmatched. CDR3 sequence reads: CASGVQGAGANVLTF. The CDR3, as DNA: TGCGCCAGCGGGGTTCAGGGGGCTGGGGCCAACGTCCTGACTTTC.

V and J are TRBV4-1 and TRBJ1-2; maybe TRBD1 (5 bases). This CDR3 comprises 14 residues. CDR1 is MGHRA, CDR2 YSYEKL, per germline. Deletions cut 4 bases from V and 8 bases from J, with 17 bases between. CDR3 nucleotide sequence: TGCGCCAGCAGCCCAGGAGGGGTCCCTTACGGCTACACCTTC. As protein: CASSPGGVPYGYTF.